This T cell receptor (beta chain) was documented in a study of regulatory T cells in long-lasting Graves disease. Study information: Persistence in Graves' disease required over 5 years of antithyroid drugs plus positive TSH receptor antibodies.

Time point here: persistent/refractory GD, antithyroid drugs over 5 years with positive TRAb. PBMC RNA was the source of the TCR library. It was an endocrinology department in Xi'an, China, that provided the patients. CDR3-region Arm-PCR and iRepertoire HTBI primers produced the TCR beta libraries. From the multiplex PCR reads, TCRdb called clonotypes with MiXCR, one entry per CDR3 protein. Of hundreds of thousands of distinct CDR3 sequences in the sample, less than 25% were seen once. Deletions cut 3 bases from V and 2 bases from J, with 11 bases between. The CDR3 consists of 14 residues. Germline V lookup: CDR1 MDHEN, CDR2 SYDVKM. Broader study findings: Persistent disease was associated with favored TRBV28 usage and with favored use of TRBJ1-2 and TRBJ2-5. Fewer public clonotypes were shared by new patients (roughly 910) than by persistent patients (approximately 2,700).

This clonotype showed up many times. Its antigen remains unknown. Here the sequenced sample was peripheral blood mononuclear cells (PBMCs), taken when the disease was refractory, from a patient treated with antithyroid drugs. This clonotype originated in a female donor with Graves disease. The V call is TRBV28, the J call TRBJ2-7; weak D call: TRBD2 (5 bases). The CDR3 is CASSFGGPAYEQYF. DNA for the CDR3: TGTGCCAGCAGTTTCGGCGGGCCCGCCTACGAGCAGTACTTC.